This record concerns one T cell receptor (beta chain) sequence. Only in-frame clones appear in the TCRdb table, and some are missing; sequencing was by immunoSEQ multiplex PCR. Of 15,000 to 20,000 clones listed, about 84% are singletons. These data originate in a study of T cell changes during pregnancy in multiple sclerosis. CDR1 is SGHVS, CDR2 FQNEAQ, per germline. V lost 5 bases, J lost 0 bases, and 8 bases lay in between. CDR3 size: 14 residues. This chain connects TRBV7-8 to TRBJ1-5; D is unclear. The sequence derives from a female donor with multiple sclerosis, enrolled in a pregnancy study. The sample consisted of CD8+ T cells from peripheral blood mononuclear cells, taken after pregnancy. The CDR3 coding sequence is TGTGCCAGCAGCCGAGGATTTAGCAATCAGCCCCAGCATTTT. Translated: CASSRGFSNQPQHF.